The rows below give T cell receptor beta chains drawn from one sample of a study of cytomegalovirus exposure and HLA in healthy donors. This table comes from immunoSEQ multiplex PCR, and its TCRdb copy is limited to in-frame clones, with some not included. The sample yields some 140,000 clones, approximately 69% seen once. Sequenced sample: PBMCs. These receptors originate from a man in his thirties or forties in good health and CMV-seronegative. CDR3s include the opening cysteine and the closing phenylalanine or tryptophan. Clone sizes are given selectively: once, few, many, or a class where the clone is expanded.

>.|.|TRBV13
CASSLGRGPYEQYF
>TRBJ2-7|.|TRBV2
CASRSGYEQYF
>TRBJ1-2|few|TRBV6-5
CASSYRDSYGYPF
>TRBJ2-1|.|TRBV5-1
CASSLGGGDYNEQFF
>TRBJ2-7|few|TRBV2
CASTGQYEQYF
>TRBJ2-7|.|TRBV19
CASSIIGTSGDYEQYF
>TRBJ2-5|.|TRBV5-1
CASSPGTGEETQYF
>TRBJ1-5|.|TRBV30
CAWSDHSNQPQHF
>TRBJ2-2|once|TRBV7-3
CASSLKAVAGELFF
>TRBJ1-1|few|TRBV7-8
CASSLAGNTEAFF
>TRBJ1-6|.|TRBV10-3
CAIQEGASSYNSPLHF
>TRBJ1-1|.|TRBV30
CAWSWTGGNTEAFF
>TRBJ2-5|.|TRBV21-1
CASSKGGLGQETQYF
>TRBJ1-1|once|TRBV28
CASSFPRDRGTEAFF
>TRBJ1-4|few|TRBV4-2
CASSQAGDRVGEKLFF
>TRBJ1-1|.|TRBV19
CASSEDRNTEAFF
>TRBJ2-3|.|TRBV9
CASSALSGTDTQYF
>TRBJ2-1|few|TRBV6-6
CASSSGTSDRQFF
>TRBJ1-2|.|TRBV18
CASSPLGQGVYGYTF
>TRBJ2-2|.|TRBV13
CASSLALAGANTGELFF
>TRBJ2-5|.|TRBV9
CASSVGLAGAPLETQYF
>TRBJ2-5|.|TRBV9
CASSVGRGAETQYF
>TRBJ2-1|.|TRBV6-6
CASSVKQGLAGGEQFF
>TRBJ2-2|.|TRBV2
CATTPTGNTGELFF
>TRBJ1-2|.|TRBV15
CATSRDLRRAGASAYGYTF
>TRBJ2-1|.|TRBV6-4
CASSDVGANNEQFF
>TRBJ2-2|once|TRBV10-3
CAISETGAGFNTGELFF
>TRBJ2-1|.|TRBV4-3
CASSQELALAVDEQFF
>TRBJ1-1|once|TRBV4-3
CASSQDTGSNTEAFF
>TRBJ1-3|.|TRBV29-1
CSVPDRQLPGNTIYF
>TRBJ2-7|.|TRBV18
CASSQGRPYEQYF
>TRBJ2-3|.|TRBV7-2
CASSSGGVAQYF
>TRBJ2-7|.|TRBV5-1
CASSAGTSGIHEQYF